Following are 19 T cell receptor beta chains from one sample sequenced in a study of blood T cells in healthy people across ages. For the second PCR, which ran for roughly 6 to 11 cycles, a sample-barcoded 5' primer and a J-beta primer mix were used. One entry per CDR3 protein, called by TCRdb with MiXCR from the 5' RACE reads. The sample includes 1.5 million to 2 million distinct CDR3 sequences, 30% to 40% of them seen just once. Sequencing was carried out using blood. The receptors come from a woman aged 25-40 years in good health.

In this sample, this clonotype turned up many times. The rearrangement links TRBV20-1 to TRBJ2-3, with 10 bases lining up with TRBD2. CDR1 and CDR2 from the germline V gene are DFQATT and SNEGSKA (reference sequence). The CDR3 spans 15 residues. J gave up 2 bases and V 5 bases, and 7 bases lay outside the gene matches. DNA of the CDR3: TGCAGTGCTGAGGCCGGGACTAGCGTCACAGATACGCAGTATTTT. It codes for CSAEAGTSVTDTQYF.

The chain links TRBV14 to TRBJ1-1; D gene uncertain. Germline V gives CDR1 SGHDN, CDR2 FVKESK. V was trimmed by 0 bases and J by 3 bases, leaving 14 bases between them. The CDR3 spans 16 residues. The chain's CDR3 is CASSQDSEGADTEAFF. Written as DNA, the CDR3 is TGTGCCAGCAGCCAAGATAGCGAGGGAGCGGACACTGAAGCTTTCTTT.

The V call is TRBV27, the J call TRBJ2-3, with D perhaps matching TRBD2 (6 bases). The CDR3 totals 15 residues. Germline V CDR1 and CDR2: MNHEY, SMNVEV (reference sequence). Trimming left V 3 bases short and J 2 bases short, with 12 bases between. This CDR3 is CASSFVRTTTDTQYF. CDR3 nucleotide sequence: TGTGCCAGCAGTTTCGTCAGGACTACCACAGATACGCAGTATTTT.

The genes are TRBV4-1 and TRBJ2-3; 7 bases line up with TRBD2. From germline, CDR1 is MGHRA and CDR2 YSYEKL. This CDR3 is 15 amino acids long. V shed 4 bases, J shed 6 bases, and the junction held 10 bases outside the gene matches. CDR3 loop: CASSLQSAGEDTQYF. Written as DNA, the CDR3 is TGCGCCAGCAGCCTCCAGTCGGCGGGAGAGGATACGCAGTATTTT.

This clonotype was detected many times. This chain links TRBV29-1 with TRBJ2-6, with D uncertain. Germline CDR1 reads SQVTM; CDR2 reads ANQGSEA. The CDR3 has 12 amino acids. V was clipped by 8 bases and J by 0 bases, with 5 bases between them. CDR3 nucleotide sequence: TGCAGCATTAACTCTGGGGCCAACGTCCTGACTTTC. Protein: CSINSGANVLTF. The entire variable domain, with the rest obtained from reference TRBV29-1 and TRBJ2-6, is as follows: SAVISQKPSRDICQRGTSLTIQCQVDSQVTMMFWYRQQPGQSLTLIATANQGSEATYESGFVIDKFPISRPNLTFSTLTVSNMSPEDSSIYLCSINSGANVLTFGAGSRLTVL.

This clonotype was observed many times. The V and J genes are TRBV6-2 or TRBV6-3 and TRBJ2-7, with D maybe TRBD2 (5 bases). The CDR3 covers 11 residues. V lost 11 bases and J lost 4, with 12 bases in between. In germline, CDR1 is MNHEY, CDR2 SVGEGT. The CDR3 DNA reads as TGTGCCTCCGGGATTAGTTACGAGCAGTACTTC. It specifies CASGISYEQYF.

The chain recombines TRBV20-1 with TRBJ2-1; D is unresolved. V lost 7 bases and J lost 0, with 19 bases in between. Germline assignment: CDR1 DFQATT and CDR2 SNEGSKA (reference sequence). The CDR3 runs 16 residues. The CDR3 DNA reads as TGCAGTGGTCGTCGGAGATCGGCCGACTCCTACAATGAGCAGTTCTTC. Translated: CSGRRRSADSYNEQFF.

Ten or more counts support this clonotype. V gene TRBV9 combines with J gene TRBJ2-7; 9 bases are a match to TRBD1. The CDR3 loop spans 17 amino acids. Germline V gives CDR1 SGDLS, CDR2 YYNGEE. Trimming cost V 3 bases and J 0 bases; bases outside gene matches: 10. The chain's CDR3 is CASSANGQGLGSYEQYF. In DNA form, the CDR3 reads TGTGCCAGCAGCGCCAACGGACAGGGGCTGGGCTCCTACGAGCAGTACTTC.

This clonotype was counted a few times. The rearrangement joins TRBV24-1 to TRBJ2-6; no clear D gene. This CDR3 has 15 residues. V dropped 2 bases and J dropped 2 bases, with 6 bases sitting between them. Germline CDR1 is KGHDR and CDR2 is SFDVKD. The CDR3 nucleotides read TGTGCCACCAGTGATTCAACCACTGGGGCCAACGTCCTGACTTTC. Translated, it gives CATSDSTTGANVLTF.

The chain recombines TRBV2 with TRBJ2-5; D uncertain. CDR3 length equals 13 residues. V gave up 4 bases and J gave up 5 bases, with 11 bases separating them. Per the germline V gene, CDR1 is SNHLY and CDR2 is FYNNEI. CDR3: CASSVGRRETQYF. The CDR3 coding sequence is TGTGCCAGCAGTGTCGGCCGGCGGGAGACCCAGTACTTC.

This clonotype was counted at least ten times. V and J are TRBV27 and TRBJ1-2, with D unresolved. This CDR3 has 13 residues. V was pared by 3 bases and J by 4 bases, with 9 bases between. In germline, CDR1 is MNHEY, CDR2 SMNVEV (reference sequence). The CDR3 protein is CASSLSPIYGYTF. The CDR3 nucleotides read TGTGCCAGCAGTTTGTCCCCTATCTATGGCTACACCTTC.

The V gene is TRBV4-1, the J gene TRBJ2-7; the D gene is possibly TRBD1 (5 bases). Germline lookup yields CDR1 MGHRA and CDR2 YSYEKL. There are 15 residues in the CDR3. With 4 bases removed from V and 0 bases from J, the gap between germline ends came to 13 bases. The CDR3 DNA reads as TGCGCCAGCAGCCTCAAACAGGAGTACTCCTACGAGCAGTACTTC. It translates to CASSLKQEYSYEQYF.

The rearrangement joins TRBV2 to TRBJ2-4, with D unresolved. The CDR3 extends over 13 amino acids. V gave up 6 bases and J gave up 6 bases, with 12 bases separating them. Germline values: CDR1 SNHLY, CDR2 FYNNEI. The CDR3 loop is CASSVVLGNIQYF. The CDR3 nucleotides read TGTGCCAGCAGCGTGGTTTTAGGAAACATTCAGTACTTC.

This chain joins TRBV21-1 and TRBJ2-7; the tabulated D call, TRBD1, remains unverified against the DNA. TRBV21-1 has pseudogene status. The CDR3 spans 15 residues. CDR3 loop: CASSARGGMSYEQYF. As DNA, the CDR3 is TGTGCCAGCAGCGCAAGGGGGGGAATGTCCTACGAGCAGTACTTC.

The chain is built from TRBV11-1 and TRBJ2-7; D may match TRBD1 or TRBD2 (5 bases each). There are 15 residues in the CDR3. Germline-derived CDR1 and CDR2 are SGHAT and FQDESV (reference sequence). V dropped 2 bases and J dropped 0 bases, with 11 bases sitting between them. CDR3 sequence (DNA): TGTGCCAGCAGCTTACCGGGACCAACCTCCTACGAGCAGTACTTC. Protein: CASSLPGPTSYEQYF.

The chain is built from TRBV2 and TRBJ2-1; 10 bases align to TRBD2. J gave up 2 bases and V 6 bases, and 4 bases lay outside the gene matches. The CDR3 covers 15 residues. Per germline, CDR1 SNHLY and CDR2 FYNNEI. As DNA, the CDR3 is TGTGCCAGCAGGGGCAGCGGGGGGGCCTACAATGAGCAGTTCTTC. Amino acids: CASRGSGGAYNEQFF. The full variable domain, its missing parts supplied by reference TRBV2 and TRBJ2-1, is EPEVTQTPSHQVTQMGQEVILRCVPISNHLYFYWYRQILGQKVEFLVSFYNNEISEKSEIFDDQFSVERPDGSNFTLKIRSTKLEDSAMYFCASRGSGGAYNEQFFGPGTRLTVL.

The V call is TRBV20-1, the J call TRBJ2-1; 9 positions match TRBD2. The CDR3 contains 15 residues. Germline CDR1 is DFQATT and CDR2 is SNEGSKA (reference sequence). Trimming at V came to 0 bases and at J to 6 bases, leaving 6 bases not matched to a gene. CDR3 DNA: TGCAGTGCTAGAGAATTAGCGGGAGTTACCAATGAGCAGTTCTTC. Its translation: CSARELAGVTNEQFF.

This clonotype was counted between two and nine times. This sequence joins TRBV5-1 and TRBJ2-1; D possibly corresponds to TRBD2 (5 bases). Germline V gene lookup returns CDR1 SGHRS and CDR2 YFSETQ. The CDR3 is 17 residues long. V lost 0 bases, J lost 0 bases, and 13 bases lay in between. The CDR3 region has the DNA TGCGCCAGCAGCTTGGAGCTAGCCGCTAGCTCCTACAATGAGCAGTTCTTC. This sequence encodes CASSLELAASSYNEQFF. Based on the CDR3 plus reference TRBV5-1 and TRBJ2-1, the full variable domain is KAGVTQTPRYLIKTRGQQVTLSCSPISGHRSVSWYQQTPGQGLQFLFEYFSETQRNKGNFPGRFSGRQFSNSRSEMNVSTLELGDSALYLCASSLELAASSYNEQFFGPGTRLTVL.

This chain connects TRBV12-3 or TRBV12-4 to TRBJ2-1, with 8 bases that match TRBD2. This CDR3 has 15 residues. J gave up 10 bases and V 5 bases, and 13 bases lay outside the gene matches. The DNA for the CDR3 is TGTGCCAGCAGTCCTGCGGGGGGCGCTCCAAAGGAGCAGTTCTTC. It encodes CASSPAGGAPKEQFF.